The T cell receptor (beta chain) described here comes from a study of Japanese encephalitis immunity and Zika vaccine responses. The wider study: Predicted epitopes under 50 nM were chosen as overlapping ZIKV 15-mers. Study-wide findings and caveats: In JEV-pre-vaccinated donors, repertoire richness of conserved-ZIKV-epitope-responsive CD4 T cells significantly decreased after ZPIV.

From germline, CDR1 is MNHEY and CDR2 SVGEGT. CDR3 length equals 13 residues. V lost 5 bases to trimming and J lost 3 bases, with 8 bases between them. This clonotype was observed many times. In TCRdb, the 5' RACE reads were re-called with MiXCR into one record per CDR3 protein. This sample has over a thousand distinct CDR3 sequences, with less than 3.5% found just once. CFSE-labeled PBMCs were cultured 6 to 7 days with peptide pools, each at 0.9 to 1 ug/mL. Unfixed live CD56-CD19-CD16-CD3+CD4+ CFSE-low cells were sorted as proliferating CD4 T cells. This specimen consisted of antigen-activated CD4+ T cells from blood, cultured, obtained during a Zika inactivated vaccine study. The V gene is TRBV6-2 or TRBV6-3, the J gene TRBJ1-5; D remains ambiguous. This sequence originates from an adult man who received an inactivated Zika virus vaccine. CDR3 sequence: CASSPLHNQPQHF. DNA for the CDR3: TGTGCCAGCAGTCCACTCCACAATCAGCCCCAGCATTTT.